Sequencing of this T cell receptor (beta chain) was carried out in a study of technical replicates of blood from a few donors. TCRdb's copy holds only in-frame clones and misses some; the assay was immunoSEQ multiplex PCR. The sample yields about 12,000 clones, about 95% seen once. The germline CDR1 and CDR2 sequences are MDHEN and SYDVKM. There are 17 residues in the CDR3. Trimming removed 6 bases from V and 0 bases from J, with 18 bases in between. The receptor comes from a human donor in good health. The rearrangement uses TRBV28 and TRBJ1-5; tentatively, D is TRBD1 (6 bases). The source material was PBMCs. The CDR3 sequence: CASRRGTQLFSNQPQHF. The DNA of the CDR3 is TGTGCCAGCAGGCGTGGGACACAACTCTTTAGCAATCAGCCCCAGCATTTT.